The present entry profiles one T cell receptor beta chain with its context. Per the germline V gene, CDR1 is MNHEY and CDR2 is SVGAGI. This CDR3 contains 15 residues. V lost 2 bases and J lost 6, with 13 bases in between. This sample stems from a study of blood T cell repertoires in COVID-19. Original methodology: Nucleated cell counts were estimated from reference gene primer amplification. Sequenced by immunoSEQ multiplex PCR; TCRdb stores in-frame clones only, minus some. V, J and clone size were drawn from that table, and D and trimming were deduced from the DNA. The repertoire holds some 270,000 clones, 89% seen once, with approximately 5% in the top ten.

The chain uses TRBV6-5 and TRBJ1-4; D call uncertain. The sample comprised peripheral blood. This sequence originates from a woman aged 35 to 49 who had recovered from COVID-19. The CDR3 DNA sequence: TGTGCCAGCAGTTACGACGTGGCCGGAGATGAAAAACTGTTTTTT. Its translation is CASSYDVAGDEKLFF.